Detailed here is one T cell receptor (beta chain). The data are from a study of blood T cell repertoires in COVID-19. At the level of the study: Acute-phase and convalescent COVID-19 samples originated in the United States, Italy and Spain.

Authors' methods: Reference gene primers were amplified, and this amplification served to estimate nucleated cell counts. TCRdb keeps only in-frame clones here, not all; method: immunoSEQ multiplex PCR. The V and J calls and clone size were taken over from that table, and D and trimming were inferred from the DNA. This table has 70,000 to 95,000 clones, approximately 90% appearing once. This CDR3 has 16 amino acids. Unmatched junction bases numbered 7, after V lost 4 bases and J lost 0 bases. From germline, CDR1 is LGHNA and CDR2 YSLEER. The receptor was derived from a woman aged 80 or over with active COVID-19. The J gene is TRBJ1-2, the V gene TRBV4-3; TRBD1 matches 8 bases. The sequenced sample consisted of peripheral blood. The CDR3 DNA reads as TGCGCCAGCAGCCCAGGGCCGGACAGGGCTAACTATGGCTACACCTTC. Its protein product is CASSPGPDRANYGYTF.